This paragraph reports one TCR beta chain. This clonotype has at least ten counts. Its antigen is currently not known. No much larger clonotype is one base removed from it; base qualities were not supplied. Ophthalmopathy patients had moderately to severely active disease, with a Clinical Activity Score of 3 or more, a NOSPECS grade of 4 or more, and a disease duration of less than 3 months. The study excluded patients with uncontrolled infections, other autoimmune diseases, pregnancy or lactation. Diagnoses were based on clinical symptoms, serum thyroxine and TRAb, thyroid ultrasound and orbital computed tomography. PBMCs were isolated from 8 to 10 ml of fresh peripheral blood by Ficoll-Paque density gradient centrifugation. Trizol reagent was used to extract total RNA, and RNA quality was then checked on an Agilent 2100 Bioanalyzer. From V the trimming removes 5 bases and from J it removes 9 bases, while the gene matches leave 10 bases of the junction unaccounted for. The germline V gene (reference sequence) sets CDR1 to GTSNPN and CDR2 to SVGIG. Including the terminal cysteine and phenylalanine, the CDR3 comprises 13 residues. Solely the CDR3 DNA is kept, with 39 bases framed from the first base.

The TCR beta CDR3 regions were amplified from the RNA transcripts. The TCR CDR3 was subjected to a first round of RT-PCR using the HTBI primer set and the Qiagen OneStep RT-PCR kit. Libraries were constructed in a second round of multiplex PCR, after which size selection and purification were carried out. The libraries were sequenced on an Illumina HiSeq2000 using paired-end 100 bp reads. In the original analysis: Raw data were processed with SOAPnuke, discarding reads with adapters, uncalled bases, mean Phred below 15, or no exact constant-primer or identifier match. COPE v1.2.5 was used to merge high-quality paired reads, and clonotypes were defined as unique nucleotide sequences. MiTCR v1.1 was used to align clonotypes to the IMGT TRBV, TRBD and TRBJ reference segments. The analysis included only V-J combinations with a frequency above 0.0001, which together covered 99% to 99.2% of the repertoires. The TCS score was defined as F50 (clonal expansion) divided by E x V (chaos), with BLOSUM62-based TCRdist calculated between CDR3 peptides within each V-J. Welch's t-statistics and random forest reduced 514 V-J features to some 14, which were used in a naive Bayes classifier (R e1071). TCRdb reran the public reads through fastp at Q25 and MiXCR, keeping productive beta chains. Every distinct CDR3 protein forms one entry, paired with its most common genes and DNA. TCRdb assigned the V and J calls; the authors' analysis was not used. The sample table lists some 370,000 distinct CDR3 sequences, around 15% of them with a count of one. The ten largest account for 28% of the sample.

This sample was taken from a study of T cells in Graves' hyperthyroidism and ophthalmopathy (dated by TCRdb to between 2018 and 2020). For the wider study: Peripheral blood was sampled at the time of initial diagnosis, prior to any treatment. TCR V-J signatures able to tell the groups apart were searched for in a discovery cohort of 100 patients, of whom about 40 had Graves' ophthalmopathy and around 58 had stable Graves' hyperthyroidism. Prospective prediction of ophthalmopathy was tested in an independent validation cohort of approximately 19 hyperthyroidism patients and around 16 patients who later progressed to ophthalmopathy. The approximately 100 discovery patients were divided at random into training and test sets in a 7:3 ratio. The study also compared thyroid tissue and blood T-cell repertoires from 5 to 7 Graves' hyperthyroidism patients. After sampling, hyperthyroidism patients received methimazole starting at 30 mg daily, and ophthalmopathy patients received high-dose intravenous methylprednisolone. The paper describes TCR Vbeta CDR3 sequencing of around 140 peripheral blood samples, made up of some 42 ophthalmopathy patients, more than 70 hyperthyroidism patients and approximately 17 progressor patients. General findings and caveats noted by the study authors: No statistical method was used to set the sample size in advance, and investigators knew the group allocation. Most expanded thyroid clonotypes (frequency above 0.001) were also found in blood, which suggests that blood repertoires may mirror thyroid immune responses. In validation, the model predicted progression to ophthalmopathy with 55% to 71% sensitivity and approximately 74% specificity, a median of about 6.7 months before onset. A 13 V-J signature model separated ophthalmopathy from stable hyperthyroidism, with about 90% sensitivity and around 84% specificity in cross-validation and 80%/75% in testing.

The chain is assembled from TRBV30 and TRBJ2-1, with TRBD2 matching 7 junction bases. The TCR comes from a man aged 45 to 65 with Graves' ophthalmopathy. Sequencing input: blood. The DNA reads as follows: TGTGCCTGGGGGGGACTATTTGGGGGTGAGCAGTTCTTC. Its translation reads: CAWGGLFGGEQFF.